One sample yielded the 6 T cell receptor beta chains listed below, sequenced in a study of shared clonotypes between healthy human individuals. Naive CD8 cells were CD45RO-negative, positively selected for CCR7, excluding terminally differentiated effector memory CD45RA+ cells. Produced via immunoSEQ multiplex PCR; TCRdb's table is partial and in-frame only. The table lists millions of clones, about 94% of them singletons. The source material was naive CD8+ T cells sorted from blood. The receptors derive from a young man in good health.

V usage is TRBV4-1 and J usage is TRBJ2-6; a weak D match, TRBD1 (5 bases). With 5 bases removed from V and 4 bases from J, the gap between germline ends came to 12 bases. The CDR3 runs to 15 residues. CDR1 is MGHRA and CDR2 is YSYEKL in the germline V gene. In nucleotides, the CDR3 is TGCGCCAGCAGCTCCGTGAAGGGGGGGGCCAACGTCCTGACTTTC. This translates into CASSSVKGGANVLTF.

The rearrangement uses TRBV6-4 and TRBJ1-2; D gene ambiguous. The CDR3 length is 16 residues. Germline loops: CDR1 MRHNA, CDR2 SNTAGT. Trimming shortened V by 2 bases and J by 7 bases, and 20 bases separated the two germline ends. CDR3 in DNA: TGTGCCAGCAGTGACAATGGACTGAGTCCGACCCGTGGCTACACCTTC. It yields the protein CASSDNGLSPTRGYTF.

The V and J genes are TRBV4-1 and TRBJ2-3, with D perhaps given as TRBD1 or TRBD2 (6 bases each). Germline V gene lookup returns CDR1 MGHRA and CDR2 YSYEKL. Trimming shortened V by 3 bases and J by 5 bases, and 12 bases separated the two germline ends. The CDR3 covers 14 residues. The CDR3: CASSQPGAGDTQYF. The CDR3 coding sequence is TGCGCCAGCAGCCAGCCGGGGGCGGGAGATACGCAGTATTTT.

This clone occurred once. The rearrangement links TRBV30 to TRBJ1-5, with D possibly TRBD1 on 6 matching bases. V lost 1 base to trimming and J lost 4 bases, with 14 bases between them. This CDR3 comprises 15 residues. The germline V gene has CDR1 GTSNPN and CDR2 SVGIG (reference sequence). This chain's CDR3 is CAWSEGGIGNQPQHF. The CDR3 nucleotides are TGTGCCTGGAGTGAAGGGGGGATTGGTAATCAGCCCCAGCATTTT.

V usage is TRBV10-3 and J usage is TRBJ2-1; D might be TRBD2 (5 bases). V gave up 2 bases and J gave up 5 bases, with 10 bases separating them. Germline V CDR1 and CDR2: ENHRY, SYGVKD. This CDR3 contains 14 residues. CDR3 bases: TGTGCCATCAGTGAGGTTAGCGCCGACAATGAGCAGTTCTTC. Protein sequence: CAISEVSADNEQFF.

For the CDR3, the DNA is TGTGCCTGGAGTGTAGGGACTAGCGGTCACAATGAGCAGTTCTTC. This encodes CAWSVGTSGHNEQFF. V gene TRBV30 combines with J gene TRBJ2-1, with 11 bases identical to TRBD2. With 0 bases clipped from V and 5 bases from J, the junction kept 3 bases outside the gene matches. This CDR3 has 15 residues. The germline V gene has CDR1 GTSNPN and CDR2 SVGIG (reference sequence).